Presented here are 8 T cell receptor beta chains from one specimen sequenced in a study of blood T cell repertoires in COVID-19. Method: immunoSEQ multiplex PCR; TCRdb's copy keeps in-frame clones and lacks some. Of 200,000 to 250,000 clones listed, about 85% were seen once; the top ten hold around 3%. Sequencing was performed on peripheral blood. The receptors were gathered from a middle-aged man who had recovered from COVID-19.

The CDR3 is CASSAGDTGYYTEAFF. Written as DNA, the CDR3 is TGTGCCAGCAGCGCGGGCGACACAGGGTATTACACTGAAGCTTTCTTT. This chain joins TRBV9 and TRBJ1-1; tentatively, D is TRBD1 (6 bases). This CDR3 is built from 16 residues. Germline V CDR1 and CDR2: SGDLS, YYNGEE. Trimming removed 3 bases from V and 3 bases from J, with 18 bases in between. Full variable domain (remainder filled in from reference TRBV9 and TRBJ1-1): DSGVTQTPKHLITATGQRVTLRCSPRSGDLSVYWYQQSLDQGLQFLIQYYNGEERAKGNILERFSAQQFPDLHSELNLSSLELGDSALYFCASSAGDTGYYTEAFFGQGTRLTVV.

V usage is TRBV5-1 and J usage is TRBJ2-1, with 13 bases identical to TRBD2. Looked up from germline, CDR1 is SGHRS and CDR2 is YFSETQ. Trimming removed 4 bases from V and 6 bases from J; junction bases left unmatched: 7. The CDR3 length is 16 residues. The DNA of the CDR3 is TGCGCCAGCAGCGCCCCGGGACTAGCGGGATTCAATGAGCAGTTCTTC. Its translation: CASSAPGLAGFNEQFF.

The rearrangement links TRBV27 to TRBJ2-7, with a weak D call TRBD2 (6 bases). V shed 0 bases and J shed 4 bases, with 7 bases lying between them. This CDR3 has 13 residues. Per germline, CDR1 MNHEY and CDR2 SMNVEV (reference sequence). As DNA, the CDR3 is TGTGCCAGCAGTTTATCGGCGGGGTACGAGCAGTACTTC. Its translation is CASSLSAGYEQYF.

This chain links TRBV5-1 with TRBJ1-2; no clear D. With 5 bases removed from V and 2 bases from J, the gap between germline ends came to 16 bases. In germline, CDR1 is SGHRS, CDR2 YFSETQ. This CDR3 spans 15 amino acids. The CDR3 region is CASSSEAAGNYGYTF. In DNA, the CDR3 is TGCGCCAGCAGTTCGGAAGCGGCAGGAAACTATGGCTACACCTTC.

This clone was recorded only once. This rearrangement joins TRBV2 to TRBJ2-1; D is perhaps TRBD2 (6 bases). V was pared by 7 bases and J by 12 bases, with 19 bases between. Germline values: CDR1 SNHLY, CDR2 FYNNEI. There are 13 residues in the CDR3. CDR3 loop: CASKPSEAPTQFF. The CDR3 DNA is TGTGCCAGCAAACCTAGCGAAGCACCAACGCAGTTCTTC.

The V gene is TRBV18, the J gene TRBJ2-5; TRBD1 matches at 9 bases. This CDR3 has 15 amino acids. Germline lookup yields CDR1 KGHSH and CDR2 LQKENI. J lost 5 bases, V lost 5 bases, and 9 bases had no gene match. The CDR3 loop is CASSKETGGRETQYF. The CDR3 region has the DNA TGTGCCAGCTCAAAAGAAACAGGGGGCAGGGAGACCCAGTACTTC.

This clone was observed a few times. The chain is built from TRBV3-1 (or the pseudogene TRBV3-2) and TRBJ2-4; a possible D gene is TRBD2 (5 bases). Germline V gene lookup returns CDR1 LGHDT and CDR2 YNNKEL (reference sequence). Trimming shortened V by 4 bases and J by 6 bases, and 13 bases separated the two germline ends. The CDR3 extends over 14 amino acids. CDR3 bases: TGTGCCAGCAGCCCTCCGGCGGGTGTAAACATTCAGTACTTC. Amino acids: CASSPPAGVNIQYF.

The chain carries TRBV19 and TRBJ2-5, with D maybe TRBD2 (5 bases). V shed 0 bases and J shed 3 bases, with 17 bases lying between them. CDR3 length: 17 residues. Germline V gene lookup returns CDR1 LNHDA and CDR2 SQIVND (reference sequence). Here the CDR3 reads CASSIDLLERGKETQYF. CDR3 DNA sequence: TGTGCCAGTAGTATAGATCTATTGGAACGGGGAAAAGAGACCCAGTACTTC.